This T cell receptor beta chain was recorded in a study of T cells after posttransplantation cyclophosphamide. V was trimmed by 2 bases and J by 5 bases, leaving 10 bases between them. Per the germline V gene, CDR1 is KGHSY and CDR2 is FQNENV. The CDR3 loop spans 15 amino acids. This clone was counted ten times or more. Some clones are missing from TCRdb's copy, which holds only in-frame ones; the method was immunoSEQ multiplex PCR. The sample shows 20,000 to 25,000 clones, no singletons; the ten largest hold 1.8%. A marrow graft followed busulfan-fludarabine conditioning, with cyclophosphamide on days +3 and +4.

Source: PBMCs, taken after allogeneic stem cell transplant with posttransplant cyclophosphamide. The chain has TRBV16 and TRBJ2-6, with D possibly TRBD1 on 5 matching bases. The source of this sequence is a male patient aged 18-30 years who received an allogeneic stem cell transplant from a related donor, was CMV-positive, and had no GVHD. A subset of T cells may come from the graft donor. The CDR3 DNA sequence: TGTGCCAGCAGCCAAGCAGGGTTTAGGGCCAACGTCCTGACTTTC. Protein sequence: CASSQAGFRANVLTF.